This entry is about one T cell receptor beta chain. Its antigen is undetermined. Method: immunoSEQ multiplex PCR; TCRdb's copy keeps in-frame clones and lacks some. The repertoire holds 30,000 to 40,000 clones, with approximately 87% as singletons. This record comes from a study of a mutant IDH1 vaccine in newly diagnosed glioma. Study-level background: Vaccinations were initiated 4-6 weeks following radiotherapy alone, or were given together with temozolomide cycles.

Germline V CDR1 and CDR2: MNHEY, SVGAGI. V lost 2 bases to trimming and J lost 7 bases, with 12 bases between them. CDR3 length: 14 amino acids. Time point specified: week 47, end of study. The investigators gave 300 ug of mutant IDH1 20-mer peptide in each vaccine dose, together with topical imiquimod. The gene calls are TRBV6-5 and TRBJ1-5; the D gene is possibly TRBD1 (5 bases). The sample here was PBMCs, taken from a glioma patient whose treatment included an IDH1 peptide vaccine. This clonotype was sampled from a woman in her 30s with glioma. The CDR3 region has the DNA TGTGCCAGCAGTTACCAGGGCCAGGGACAGCCCCAGCATTTT. Protein: CASSYQGQGQPQHF.